This TCR beta chain was found in a study of identical twins. Study results and caveats: Models underestimated how often monozygotic twins shared out-of-frame TCR alpha. High-abundance cord blood beta clonotypes had fewer insertions; memory repertoires showed none. The study found excess low generation probability among twin-shared out-of-frame alpha sequences.

In TCRdb, the 5' RACE reads were re-called with MiXCR into one record per CDR3 protein. Of some 560,000 distinct CDR3 sequences in the sample, nearly 10% were seen once. Healthy Caucasians, and only they, were the donors. This clonotype was detected a few times. The antigen is not known. Germline CDR1 reads SGHTA; CDR2 reads FQGNSA. The CDR3 totals 16 residues. With 0 bases clipped from V and 2 bases from J, the junction kept 7 bases outside the gene matches. In addition, the sample was reused for a study of yellow fever vaccine responses in identical twins.

The sequence came from a woman aged 18-35 years in good health. The rearrangement joins TRBV7-2 to TRBJ2-7; 7 nucleotides match TRBD2. Source material: PBMCs. The CDR3 sequence is CASSLARSGATYEQYF. CDR3 coding DNA: TGTGCCAGCAGCTTAGCGCGGAGCGGGGCCACCTACGAGCAGTACTTC.